The 2 T cell receptor beta chains reported below all come from one sample, sequenced in a study of monozygotic twins with cystic fibrosis. Profiled with immunoSEQ multiplex PCR; TCRdb holds only in-frame clones, not every one. The sample records 30,000 to 35,000 clones, just over 65% being singletons. The sequencing sample was made of blood. The receptor set was obtained from a girl between 10 and 17 years old with cystic fibrosis.

The chain combines TRBV5-1 with TRBJ2-1; 14 positions agree with TRBD2. The CDR3 has 17 residues. The V gene end was trimmed by 2 bases and the J gene end by 7 bases; junction bases not matched to a gene: 8. CDR1 SGHRS and CDR2 YFSETQ come from the germline V gene. Here the CDR3 reads CASSFPEGTSGRNEQFF. DNA for the CDR3: TGCGCCAGCAGCTTCCCGGAGGGGACTAGCGGGAGAAATGAGCAGTTCTTC.

This rearrangement joins TRBV27 to TRBJ2-3; weak D call: TRBD2 (6 bases). V was shortened by 8 bases and J by 0 bases, with 18 bases between the two germline ends. CDR3 length equals 16 residues. Germline V gene lookup returns CDR1 MNHEY and CDR2 SMNVEV (reference sequence). The CDR3 spells CASAQGGTLSTDTQYF. CDR3 DNA: TGTGCCAGCGCCCAGGGCGGGACTCTTAGCACAGATACGCAGTATTTT.